This T cell receptor (beta chain) was identified during a study of CD8+ T cells in alopecia areata. CDR3 length: 16 amino acids. After removal of 2 bases from V and 5 bases from J, the junction contained 10 bases not matched to a gene. CDR1 is MGHDK and CDR2 is SYGVNS in the germline V gene. Sequencing used cDNA as its template, made by extracting RNA and reverse transcribing it. Sequenced by immunoSEQ multiplex PCR; TCRdb stores in-frame clones only, minus some. The sample comprises some 110,000 clones, about 54% of which are singletons, and 25% to 30% rests with the top ten. Treatment meaning: oral pan-JAK inhibitor, 5-10 mg twice daily.

The TCR originated in a human donor with alopecia areata. This sequence joins TRBV25-1 and TRBJ1-2; 8 bases agree with TRBD1. Sequenced material: CD8+ T cells sorted from blood, taken at week 4, from a patient treated with tofacitinib. The CDR3 reads CASSEPRADRAYGYTF. In nucleotides, the CDR3 is TGTGCCAGCAGTGAACCGAGGGCGGACAGGGCTTATGGCTACACCTTC.